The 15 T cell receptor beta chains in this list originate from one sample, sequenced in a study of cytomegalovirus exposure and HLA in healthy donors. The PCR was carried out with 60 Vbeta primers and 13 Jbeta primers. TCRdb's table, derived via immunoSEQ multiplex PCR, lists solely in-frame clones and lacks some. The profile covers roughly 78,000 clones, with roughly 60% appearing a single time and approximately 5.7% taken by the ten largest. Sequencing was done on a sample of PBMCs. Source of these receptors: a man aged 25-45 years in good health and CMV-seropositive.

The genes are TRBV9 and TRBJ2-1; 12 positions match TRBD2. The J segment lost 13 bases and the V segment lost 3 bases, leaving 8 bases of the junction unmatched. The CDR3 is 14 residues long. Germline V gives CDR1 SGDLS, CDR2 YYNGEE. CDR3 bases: TGTGCCAGCAGCGCCTCGACTAGCGGGAGAACCCAGTTCTTC. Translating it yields CASSASTSGRTQFF.

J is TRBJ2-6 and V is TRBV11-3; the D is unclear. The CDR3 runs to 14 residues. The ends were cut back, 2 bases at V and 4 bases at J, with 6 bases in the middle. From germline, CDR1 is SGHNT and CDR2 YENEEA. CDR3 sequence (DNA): TGTGCCAGCAGCTTAATGGAGGGGGCCAACGTCCTGACTTTC. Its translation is CASSLMEGANVLTF.

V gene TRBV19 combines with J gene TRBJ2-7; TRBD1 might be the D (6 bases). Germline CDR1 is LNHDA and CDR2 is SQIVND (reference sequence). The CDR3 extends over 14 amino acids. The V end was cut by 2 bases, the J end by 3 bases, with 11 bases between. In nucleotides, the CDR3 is TGTGCCAGTAGTATACCCGGACAGCACTACGAGCAGTACTTC. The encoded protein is CASSIPGQHYEQYF.

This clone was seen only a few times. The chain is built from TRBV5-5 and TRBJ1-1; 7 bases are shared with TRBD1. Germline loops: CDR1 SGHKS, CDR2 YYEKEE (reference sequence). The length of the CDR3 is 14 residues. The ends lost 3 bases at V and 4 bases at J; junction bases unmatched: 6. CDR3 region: CASSSWRQGTEAFF. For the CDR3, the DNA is TGTGCCAGCAGCTCTTGGAGACAGGGCACTGAAGCTTTCTTT.

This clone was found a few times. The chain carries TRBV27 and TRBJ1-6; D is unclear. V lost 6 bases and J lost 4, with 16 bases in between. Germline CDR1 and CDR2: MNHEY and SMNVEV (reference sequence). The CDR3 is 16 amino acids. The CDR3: CASRTTSWEYNSPLHF. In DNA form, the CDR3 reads TGTGCCAGCAGAACTACCTCGTGGGAGTATAATTCACCCCTCCACTTT.

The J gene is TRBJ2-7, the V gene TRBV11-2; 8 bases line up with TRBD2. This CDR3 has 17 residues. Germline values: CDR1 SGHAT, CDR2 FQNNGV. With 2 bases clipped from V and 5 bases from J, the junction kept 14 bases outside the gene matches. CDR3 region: CASSLSAGSGSPNEQYF. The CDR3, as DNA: TGTGCCAGCAGCTTAAGCGCGGGAAGCGGGAGTCCTAACGAGCAGTACTTC.

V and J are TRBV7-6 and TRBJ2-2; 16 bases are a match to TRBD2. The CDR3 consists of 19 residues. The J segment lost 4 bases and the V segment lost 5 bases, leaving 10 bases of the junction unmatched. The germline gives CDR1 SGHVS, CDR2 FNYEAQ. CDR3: CASSPEPGLAGGRTGELFF. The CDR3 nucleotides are TGTGCCAGCAGCCCAGAGCCGGGACTAGCGGGGGGGCGCACCGGGGAGCTGTTTTTT.

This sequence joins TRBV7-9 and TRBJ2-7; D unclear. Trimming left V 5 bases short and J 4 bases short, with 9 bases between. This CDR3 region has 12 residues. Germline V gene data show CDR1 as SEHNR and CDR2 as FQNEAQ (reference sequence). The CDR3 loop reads CASSKTEYEQYF. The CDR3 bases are TGTGCCAGCAGCAAGACGGAGTACGAGCAGTACTTC. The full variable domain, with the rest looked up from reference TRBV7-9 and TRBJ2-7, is DTGVSQNPRHKITKRGQNVTFRCDPISEHNRLYWYRQTLGQGPEFLTYFQNEAQLEKSRLLSDRFSAERPKGSFSTLEIQRTEQGDSAMYLCASSKTEYEQYFGPGTRLTVT.

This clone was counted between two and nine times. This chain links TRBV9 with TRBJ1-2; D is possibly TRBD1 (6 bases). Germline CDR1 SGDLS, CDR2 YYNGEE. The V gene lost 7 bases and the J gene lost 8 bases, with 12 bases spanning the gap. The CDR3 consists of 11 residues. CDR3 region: CASFTGPGYTF. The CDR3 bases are TGTGCCAGCTTTACAGGGCCCGGCTACACCTTC.

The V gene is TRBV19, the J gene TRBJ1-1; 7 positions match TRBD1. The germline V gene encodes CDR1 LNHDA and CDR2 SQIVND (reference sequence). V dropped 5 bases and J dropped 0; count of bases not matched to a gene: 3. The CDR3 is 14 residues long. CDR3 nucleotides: TGTGCCAGTAGTCAAACAGGGGTGAACACTGAAGCTTTCTTT. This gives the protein CASSQTGVNTEAFF.

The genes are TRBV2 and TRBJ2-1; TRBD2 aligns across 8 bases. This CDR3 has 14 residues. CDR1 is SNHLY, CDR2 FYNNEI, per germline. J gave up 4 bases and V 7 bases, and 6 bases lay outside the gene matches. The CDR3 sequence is CASKSSGMYNEQFF. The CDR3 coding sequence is TGTGCCAGCAAAAGTAGCGGGATGTACAATGAGCAGTTCTTC.

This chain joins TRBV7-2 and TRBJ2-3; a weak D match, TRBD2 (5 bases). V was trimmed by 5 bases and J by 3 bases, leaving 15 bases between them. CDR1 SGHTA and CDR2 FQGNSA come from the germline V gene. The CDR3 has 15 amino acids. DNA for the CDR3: TGTGCCAGCAGCCCGGGAAGTGGGCGTACAGATACGCAGTATTTT. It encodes CASSPGSGRTDTQYF.

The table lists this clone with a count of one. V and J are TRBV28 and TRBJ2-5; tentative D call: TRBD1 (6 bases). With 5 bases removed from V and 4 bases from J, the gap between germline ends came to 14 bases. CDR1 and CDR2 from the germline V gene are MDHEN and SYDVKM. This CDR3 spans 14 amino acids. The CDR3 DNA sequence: TGTGCCAGCAGTGCTACAGGGTTCACAGAGACCCAGTACTTC. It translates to CASSATGFTETQYF. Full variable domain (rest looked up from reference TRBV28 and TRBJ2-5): DVKVTQSSRYLVKRTGEKVFLECVQDMDHENMFWYRQDPGLGLRLIYFSYDVKMKEKGDIPEGYSVSREKKERFSLILESASTNQTSMYLCASSATGFTETQYFGPGTRLLVL.

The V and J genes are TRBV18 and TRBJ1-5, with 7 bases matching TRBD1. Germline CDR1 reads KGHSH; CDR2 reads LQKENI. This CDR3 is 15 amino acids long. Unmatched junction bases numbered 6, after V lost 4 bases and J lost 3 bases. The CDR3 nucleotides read TGTGCCAGCTCACGGGCCGGGACAGACAATCAGCCCCAGCATTTT. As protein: CASSRAGTDNQPQHF.

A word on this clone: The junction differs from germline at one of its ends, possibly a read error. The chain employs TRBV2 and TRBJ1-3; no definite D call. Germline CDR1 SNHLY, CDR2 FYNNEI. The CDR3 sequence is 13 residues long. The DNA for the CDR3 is TGTGCCAGCAGTGCAGGATCTGGAAGCACCATATATTTT. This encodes CASSAGSGSTIYF.